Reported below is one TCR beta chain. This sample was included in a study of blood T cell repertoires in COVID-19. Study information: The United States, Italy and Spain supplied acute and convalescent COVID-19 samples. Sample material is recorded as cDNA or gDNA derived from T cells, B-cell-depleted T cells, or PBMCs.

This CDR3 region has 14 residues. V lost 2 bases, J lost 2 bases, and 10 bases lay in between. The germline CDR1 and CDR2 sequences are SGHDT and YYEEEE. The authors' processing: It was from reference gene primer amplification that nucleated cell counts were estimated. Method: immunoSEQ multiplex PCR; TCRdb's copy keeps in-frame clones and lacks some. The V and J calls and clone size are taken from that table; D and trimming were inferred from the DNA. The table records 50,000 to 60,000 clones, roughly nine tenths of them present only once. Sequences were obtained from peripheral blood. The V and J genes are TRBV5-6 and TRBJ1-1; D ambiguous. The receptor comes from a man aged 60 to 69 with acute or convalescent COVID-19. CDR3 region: CASSLYVRNTEAFF. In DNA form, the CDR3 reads TGTGCCAGCAGCTTATATGTGCGCAACACTGAAGCTTTCTTT.